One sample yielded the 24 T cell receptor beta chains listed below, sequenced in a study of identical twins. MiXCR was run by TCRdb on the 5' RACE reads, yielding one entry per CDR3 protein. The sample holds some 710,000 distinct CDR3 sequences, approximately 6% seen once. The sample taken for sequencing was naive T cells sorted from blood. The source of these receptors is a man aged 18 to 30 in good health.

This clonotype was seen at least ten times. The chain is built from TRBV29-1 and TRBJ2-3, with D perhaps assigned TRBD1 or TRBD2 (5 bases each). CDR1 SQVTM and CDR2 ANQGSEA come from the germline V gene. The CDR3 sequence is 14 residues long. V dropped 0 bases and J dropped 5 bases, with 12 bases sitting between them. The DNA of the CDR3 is TGCAGCGTTGAAGATCGGGGACGCGGAGATACGCAGTATTTT. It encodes CSVEDRGRGDTQYF.

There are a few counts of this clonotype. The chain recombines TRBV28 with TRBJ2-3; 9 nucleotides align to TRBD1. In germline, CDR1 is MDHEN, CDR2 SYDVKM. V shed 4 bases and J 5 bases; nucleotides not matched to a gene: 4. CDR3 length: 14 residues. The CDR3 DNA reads TGTGCCAGCAGTTCCCGGGACAGGGTAGATACGCAGTATTTT. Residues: CASSSRDRVDTQYF.

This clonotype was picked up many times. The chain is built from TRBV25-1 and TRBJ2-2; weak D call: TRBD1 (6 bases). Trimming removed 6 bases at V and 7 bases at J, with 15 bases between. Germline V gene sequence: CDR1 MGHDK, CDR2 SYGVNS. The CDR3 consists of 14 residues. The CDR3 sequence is CASSSRDKGGELFF. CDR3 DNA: TGTGCCAGCAGCTCCCGGGACAAAGGCGGGGAGCTGTTTTTT.

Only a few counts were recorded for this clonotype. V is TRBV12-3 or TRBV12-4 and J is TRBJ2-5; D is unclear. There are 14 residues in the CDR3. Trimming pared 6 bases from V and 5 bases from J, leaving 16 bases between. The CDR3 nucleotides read TGTGCCAGCAGACCCTCGGGCCCCGTTGAGACCCAGTACTTC. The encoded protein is CASRPSGPVETQYF.

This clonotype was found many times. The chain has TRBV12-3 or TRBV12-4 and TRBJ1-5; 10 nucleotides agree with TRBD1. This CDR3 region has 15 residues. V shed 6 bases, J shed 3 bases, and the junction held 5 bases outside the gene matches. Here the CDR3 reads CASSGTGVLNQPQHF. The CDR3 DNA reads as TGTGCCAGCAGCGGGACAGGGGTCCTCAATCAGCCCCAGCATTTT.

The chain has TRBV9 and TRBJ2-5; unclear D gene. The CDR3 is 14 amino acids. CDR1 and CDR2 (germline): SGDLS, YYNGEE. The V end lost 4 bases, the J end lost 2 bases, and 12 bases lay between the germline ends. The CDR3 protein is CASSPSIVQETQYF. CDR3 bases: TGTGCCAGCAGCCCCAGTATAGTACAAGAGACCCAGTACTTC.

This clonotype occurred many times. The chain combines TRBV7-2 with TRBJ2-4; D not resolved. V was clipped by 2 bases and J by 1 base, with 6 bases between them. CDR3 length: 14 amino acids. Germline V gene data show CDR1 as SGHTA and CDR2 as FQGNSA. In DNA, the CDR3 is TGTGCCAGCAGCTTACGGTGGGCCAAAAACATTCAGTACTTC. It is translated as CASSLRWAKNIQYF.

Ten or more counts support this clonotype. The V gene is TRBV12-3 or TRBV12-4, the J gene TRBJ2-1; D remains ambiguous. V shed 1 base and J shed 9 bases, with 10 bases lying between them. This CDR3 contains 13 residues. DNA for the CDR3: TGTGCCAGCAGTTTAGGGCTGCCCAGTGAGCAGTTCTTC. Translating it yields CASSLGLPSEQFF.

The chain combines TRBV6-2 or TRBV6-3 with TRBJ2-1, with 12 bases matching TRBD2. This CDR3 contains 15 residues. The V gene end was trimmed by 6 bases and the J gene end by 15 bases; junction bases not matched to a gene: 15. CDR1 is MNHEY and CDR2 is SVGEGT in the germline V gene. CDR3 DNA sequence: TGTGCCAGCAGCTCCTCCGGGACTAGCGGGTCGGCGTGGTTCTTC. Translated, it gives CASSSSGTSGSAWFF.

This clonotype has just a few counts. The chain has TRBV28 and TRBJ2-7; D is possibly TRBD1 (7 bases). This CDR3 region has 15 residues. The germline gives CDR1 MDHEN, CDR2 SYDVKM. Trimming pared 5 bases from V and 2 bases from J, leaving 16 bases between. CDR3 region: CASSRLEGQPYEQYF. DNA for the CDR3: TGTGCCAGCAGTCGTCTGGAGGGACAGCCCTACGAGCAGTACTTC.

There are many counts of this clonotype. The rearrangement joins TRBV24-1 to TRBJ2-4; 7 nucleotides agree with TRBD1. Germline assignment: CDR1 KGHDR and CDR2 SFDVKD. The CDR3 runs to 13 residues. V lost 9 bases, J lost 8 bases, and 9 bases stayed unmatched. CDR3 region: CATQENRGHIQYF. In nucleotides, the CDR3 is TGTGCCACCCAGGAGAACAGGGGACACATTCAGTACTTC.

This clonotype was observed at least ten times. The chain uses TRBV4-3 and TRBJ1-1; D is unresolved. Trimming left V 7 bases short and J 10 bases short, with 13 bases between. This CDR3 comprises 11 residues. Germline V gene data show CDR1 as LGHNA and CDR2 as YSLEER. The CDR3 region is CASKGLSGAFF. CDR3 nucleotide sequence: TGCGCCAGCAAAGGGCTCTCGGGAGCTTTCTTT.

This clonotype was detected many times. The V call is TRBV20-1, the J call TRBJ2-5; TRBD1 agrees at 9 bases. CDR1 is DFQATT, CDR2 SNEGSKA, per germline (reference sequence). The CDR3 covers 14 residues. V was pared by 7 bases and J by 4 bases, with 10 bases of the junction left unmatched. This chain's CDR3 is CSGNRDRVLETQYF. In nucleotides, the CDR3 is TGCAGTGGGAACCGGGACAGGGTTTTAGAGACCCAGTACTTC.

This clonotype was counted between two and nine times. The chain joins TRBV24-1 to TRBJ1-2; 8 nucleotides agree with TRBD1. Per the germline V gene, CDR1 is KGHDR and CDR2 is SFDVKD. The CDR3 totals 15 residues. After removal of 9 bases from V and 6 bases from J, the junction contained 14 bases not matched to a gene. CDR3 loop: CATLTDSQGAHGYTF. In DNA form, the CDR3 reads TGTGCCACCCTAACTGATAGTCAGGGGGCACATGGCTACACCTTC.

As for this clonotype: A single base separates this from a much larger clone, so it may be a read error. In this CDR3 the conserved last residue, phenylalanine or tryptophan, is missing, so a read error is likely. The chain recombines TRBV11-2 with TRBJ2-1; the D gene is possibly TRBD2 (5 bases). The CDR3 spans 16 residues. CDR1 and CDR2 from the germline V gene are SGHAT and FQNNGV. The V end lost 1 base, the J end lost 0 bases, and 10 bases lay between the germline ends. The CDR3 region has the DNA TGTGCCAGCAGCTTAGGAACTAGGAGCTCCTACAATGAGCAGTTCTAC. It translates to CASSLGTRSSYNEQFY.

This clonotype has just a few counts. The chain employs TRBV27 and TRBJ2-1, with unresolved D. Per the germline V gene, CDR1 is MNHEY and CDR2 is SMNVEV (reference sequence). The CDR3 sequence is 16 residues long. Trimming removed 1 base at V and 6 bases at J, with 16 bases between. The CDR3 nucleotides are TGTGCCAGCAGTTTATGGGGTGAGATCTCCAGCAATGAGCAGTTCTTC. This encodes CASSLWGEISSNEQFF.

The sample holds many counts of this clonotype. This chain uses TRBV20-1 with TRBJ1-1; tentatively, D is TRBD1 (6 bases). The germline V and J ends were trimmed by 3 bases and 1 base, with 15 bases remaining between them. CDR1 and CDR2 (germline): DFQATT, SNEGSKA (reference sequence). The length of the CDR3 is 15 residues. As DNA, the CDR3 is TGCAGTGCTAGGAAAGGGGGGCAGTCGAACACTGAAGCTTTCTTT. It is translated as CSARKGGQSNTEAFF.

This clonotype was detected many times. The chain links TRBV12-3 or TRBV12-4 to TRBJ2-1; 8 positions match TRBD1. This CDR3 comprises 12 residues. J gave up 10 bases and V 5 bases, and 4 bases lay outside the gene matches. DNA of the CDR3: TGTGCCAGCAGTGCCAGGACAGGGGAGCAGTTCTTC. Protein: CASSARTGEQFF.

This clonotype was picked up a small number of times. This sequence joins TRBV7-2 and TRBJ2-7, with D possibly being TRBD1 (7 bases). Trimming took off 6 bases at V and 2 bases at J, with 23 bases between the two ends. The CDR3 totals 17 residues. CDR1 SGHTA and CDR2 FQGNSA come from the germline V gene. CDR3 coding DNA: TGTGCCAGCAGTCACGCGGAGGGGGCTCAACCCCCCTACGAGCAGTACTTC. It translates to CASSHAEGAQPPYEQYF.

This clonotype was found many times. As DNA, the CDR3 is TGTGCCAGCAGCTCCGCTAGCGGGAGAGACAATGAGCAGTTCTTC. Protein sequence: CASSSASGRDNEQFF. This rearrangement joins TRBV7-2 to TRBJ2-1, with 10 bases identical to TRBD2. The CDR3 runs 15 residues. Germline-derived CDR1 and CDR2 are SGHTA and FQGNSA. J gave up 5 bases and V 4 bases, and 5 bases lay outside the gene matches.

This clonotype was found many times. This CDR3 reads CASSPRDRILKQYV. CDR3 DNA sequence: TGTGCCAGCAGCCCACGGGACAGGATATTGAAGCAGTACGTC. The gene calls are TRBV5-6 and TRBJ2-7; 8 positions agree with TRBD1. With V trimmed by 4 bases and J by 8 bases, 11 bases remained unmatched. This CDR3 is 14 amino acids long. Germline CDR1 is SGHDT and CDR2 is YYEEEE.

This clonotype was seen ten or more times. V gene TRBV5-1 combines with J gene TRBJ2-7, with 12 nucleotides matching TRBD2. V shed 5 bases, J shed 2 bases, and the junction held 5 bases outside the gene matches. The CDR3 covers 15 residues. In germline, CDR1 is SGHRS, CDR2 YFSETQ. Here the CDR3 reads CASRLGLAGPYEQYF. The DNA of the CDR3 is TGCGCCAGCAGGCTAGGACTAGCGGGGCCCTACGAGCAGTACTTC.

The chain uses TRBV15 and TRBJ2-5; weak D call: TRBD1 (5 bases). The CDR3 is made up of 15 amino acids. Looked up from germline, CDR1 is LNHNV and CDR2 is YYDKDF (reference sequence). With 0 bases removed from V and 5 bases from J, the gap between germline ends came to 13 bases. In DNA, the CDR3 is TGTGCCACCAGCAGAGATCAAGGGGTTCGGGAGACCCAGTACTTC. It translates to CATSRDQGVRETQYF.

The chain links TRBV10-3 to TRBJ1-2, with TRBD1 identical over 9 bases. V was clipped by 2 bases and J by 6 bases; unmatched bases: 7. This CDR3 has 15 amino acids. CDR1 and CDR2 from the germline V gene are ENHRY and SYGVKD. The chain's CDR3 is CAISEPTDRGDGYTF. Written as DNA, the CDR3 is TGTGCCATCAGTGAGCCCACGGACAGGGGCGATGGCTACACCTTC.